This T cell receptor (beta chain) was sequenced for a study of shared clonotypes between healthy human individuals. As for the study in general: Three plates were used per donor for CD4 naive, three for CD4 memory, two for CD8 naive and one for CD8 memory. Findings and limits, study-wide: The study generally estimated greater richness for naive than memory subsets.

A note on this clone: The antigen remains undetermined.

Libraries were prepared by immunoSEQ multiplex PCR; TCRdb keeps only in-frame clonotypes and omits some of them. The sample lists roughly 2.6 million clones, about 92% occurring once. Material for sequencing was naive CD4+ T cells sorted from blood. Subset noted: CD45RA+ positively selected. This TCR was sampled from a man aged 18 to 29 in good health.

CDR3 coding DNA: TGCGCCAGCAGCCAAGATCCGCAGGGGTTCGTGACCCAGTACTTC. This sequence encodes CASSQDPQGFVTQYF. V is TRBV4-3 and J is TRBJ2-5; D might be TRBD1 (6 bases). The CDR3 has 15 residues. Germline CDR1 and CDR2: LGHNA and YSLEER. V lost 0 bases and J lost 7, with 15 bases in between.